This T cell receptor beta chain was documented in a study of blood T cell repertoires in COVID-19. The overall study: Acute and convalescent COVID-19 samples came from the United States, Italy and Spain. Sample material is recorded as cDNA or gDNA derived from T cells, B-cell-depleted T cells, or PBMCs.

Original handling: Nucleated cell counts were estimated from reference gene primer amplification. Clones were sequenced by immunoSEQ multiplex PCR, and TCRdb holds only the in-frame ones, with some missing. V, J and clone size are those of that table, while D and trimming were read from the DNA. The repertoire has 300,000 to 350,000 clones, 88% of them found once; the top ten carry approximately 7.4%. Trimming left V 0 bases short and J 5 bases short, with 7 bases between. The CDR3 is 14 amino acids. From germline, CDR1 is KGHSH and CDR2 LQKENI. The Seattle site enrolled patients during active infection and followed them longitudinally.

Input material: peripheral blood. The receptor was isolated from a woman aged 65 to 85 with COVID-19, enrolled during active disease. This chain uses TRBV18 with TRBJ2-2, with D maybe TRBD2 (5 bases). The CDR3 DNA is TGTGCCAGCTCACCACCGGAGCGGACCGGGGAGCTGTTTTTT. Protein sequence: CASSPPERTGELFF.